Listed below are T cell receptor beta chains from one sample, sequenced in a study of T-cell reconstitution after alpha-beta-depleted transplantation in children. TCRdb used MiXCR to reprocess the PCR reads, holding one entry per CDR3 protein. The sample has some 200,000 distinct CDR3 sequences, 13% to 15% seen once. The sample here was PBMCs from the stem cell graft donor, taken from the stem cell graft. These receptors were taken from a human donor who donated a stem cell graft to a child with acute lymphoblastic leukemia. CDR3s include the opening cysteine and the closing phenylalanine or tryptophan. Fields, in order: D gene, J gene, V gene, clone size, CDR3 DNA, CDR3 protein. A D gene is named only where the DNA matches it firmly. Clone size is stated in some rows and not others, as once, few, many or a class when expanded.

D gene: TRBD1
J gene: TRBJ2-1
V gene: TRBV20-1
clone size: many
CDR3 DNA: TGCAGTGCTAGAAATTCCAGGACAGGGCTTTACAATGAGCAGTTCTTC
CDR3 protein: CSARNSRTGLYNEQFF

D gene: NA
J gene: TRBJ2-1
V gene: TRBV9
clone size: many
CDR3 DNA: TGTGCCAGCAGCGTAGTATCCTACAATGAGCAGTTCTTC
CDR3 protein: CASSVVSYNEQFF

D gene: TRBD1
J gene: TRBJ2-3
V gene: TRBV20-1
clone size: many
CDR3 DNA: TGCAGTGCTAAACAGAACCGGGACAGAAGGGCCTATTTT
CDR3 protein: CSAKQNRDRRAYF

D gene: NA
J gene: TRBJ2-7
V gene: TRBV20-1
clone size: many
CDR3 DNA: TGCAGTGCTAGATCGGCTCCCGGTATGGTATACGAGCAGTACTTC
CDR3 protein: CSARSAPGMVYEQYF

D gene: TRBD2
J gene: TRBJ2-3
V gene: TRBV28
clone size: many
CDR3 DNA: TGTGCCAGCAGGTATCTAGGGACTAGCGGGACTACAGATACGCAGTATTTT
CDR3 protein: CASRYLGTSGTTDTQYF

D gene: TRBD2
J gene: TRBJ2-1
V gene: TRBV5-1
clone size: many
CDR3 DNA: TGCGCCAGCAGCTTTAGCGGGGGTACCTACAATGAGCAGTTCTTC
CDR3 protein: CASSFSGGTYNEQFF

D gene: NA
J gene: TRBJ1-1
V gene: TRBV7-8
clone size: few
CDR3 DNA: TGTGCCAGCAGCCGTATACGGGACTCGGACACTGAAGCTTTCTTT
CDR3 protein: CASSRIRDSDTEAFF

D gene: NA
J gene: TRBJ1-5
V gene: TRBV12-3/TRBV12-4
clone size: NA
CDR3 DNA: TGTGCCAGCAGTTCTCAAGACAGGAATCAGCCCCAGCATTTT
CDR3 protein: CASSSQDRNQPQHF

D gene: TRBD1
J gene: TRBJ2-3
V gene: TRBV12-3/TRBV12-4
clone size: many
CDR3 DNA: TGTGCCAGCAGTCCGGGACAGGGGCCCTCAGATACGCAGTATTTT
CDR3 protein: CASSPGQGPSDTQYF

D gene: NA
J gene: TRBJ2-7
V gene: TRBV19
clone size: many
CDR3 DNA: TGTGCCAGTAGTATTGGTGGCAGTCACACCTACGAGCAGTACTTC
CDR3 protein: CASSIGGSHTYEQYF

D gene: NA
J gene: TRBJ2-7
V gene: TRBV20-1
clone size: NA
CDR3 DNA: TGCAGTGCTAGAGAGGCAGGGGTAGCATCCGAGCAGTACTTC
CDR3 protein: CSAREAGVASEQYF

D gene: NA
J gene: TRBJ2-3
V gene: TRBV3-1
clone size: many
CDR3 DNA: TGTGCCAGCAGCCAGGAACAGGGAGATACGCAGTATTTT
CDR3 protein: CASSQEQGDTQYF

D gene: TRBD2
J gene: TRBJ2-3
V gene: TRBV5-1
clone size: many
CDR3 DNA: TGCGCCAGCAGCCCAAGACTAGCGGGGAGCACAGATACGCAGTATTTT
CDR3 protein: CASSPRLAGSTDTQYF

D gene: NA
J gene: TRBJ2-7
V gene: TRBV11-3
clone size: NA
CDR3 DNA: TGTGCCAGCAGCTTAGGGTCCCCCTACGAGCAGTACTTC
CDR3 protein: CASSLGSPYEQYF

D gene: NA
J gene: TRBJ2-3
V gene: TRBV12-3/TRBV12-4
clone size: many
CDR3 DNA: TGTGCCACCGAATTCTCGGGCACAGATACGCAGTATTTT
CDR3 protein: CATEFSGTDTQYF

D gene: TRBD1
J gene: TRBJ2-5
V gene: TRBV12-3/TRBV12-4
clone size: many
CDR3 DNA: TGTGCCAGCAGTCTCCAACCGGGACAGGGATTCGAGACCCAGTACTTC
CDR3 protein: CASSLQPGQGFETQYF

D gene: NA
J gene: TRBJ1-6
V gene: TRBV30
clone size: NA
CDR3 DNA: TGTGCCTGGAGTGTGGAAGCCGGGCCTGGGGAATCACCCCTCCACTTT
CDR3 protein: CAWSVEAGPGESPLHF

D gene: NA
J gene: TRBJ1-1
V gene: TRBV12-3/TRBV12-4
clone size: many
CDR3 DNA: TGTGCCAGCAGGGTCCTTTACAGGATTGGAAGGAACACTGAAGCTTTCTTT
CDR3 protein: CASRVLYRIGRNTEAFF

D gene: NA
J gene: TRBJ2-3
V gene: TRBV5-4
clone size: many
CDR3 DNA: TGTGCCAGCAGCCGAAATCGGGATACGCAGTATTTT
CDR3 protein: CASSRNRDTQYF

D gene: NA
J gene: TRBJ2-2
V gene: TRBV7-2
clone size: many
CDR3 DNA: TGTGCCAGCAGCTTAAAAAGGGCTTGGACCGGGGAGCTGTTTTTT
CDR3 protein: CASSLKRAWTGELFF

D gene: NA
J gene: TRBJ1-1
V gene: TRBV7-9
clone size: many
CDR3 DNA: TGTGCCAGCAGCATCAACCGGGCCCCCACTGAAGCTTTCTTT
CDR3 protein: CASSINRAPTEAFF

D gene: NA
J gene: TRBJ1-5
V gene: TRBV6-1
clone size: few
CDR3 DNA: TGTGCCAGCAGTCTTTACGGCAATCAGCCCCAGCATTTT
CDR3 protein: CASSLYGNQPQHF

D gene: NA
J gene: TRBJ2-6
V gene: TRBV5-1
clone size: many
CDR3 DNA: TGCGCCAGCAGCTTGACGGGTGGTTCTGGGGCCAACGTCCTGACTTTC
CDR3 protein: CASSLTGGSGANVLTF

D gene: NA
J gene: TRBJ2-2
V gene: TRBV12-3/TRBV12-4
clone size: NA
CDR3 DNA: TGTGCCAGCTCCGACGGGAACACCGGGGAGCTGTTTTTT
CDR3 protein: CASSDGNTGELFF

D gene: NA
J gene: TRBJ1-2
V gene: TRBV29-1
clone size: many
CDR3 DNA: TGCAGCGCCAACAGGTGGGGCTATGGCTACACCTTC
CDR3 protein: CSANRWGYGYTF

D gene: TRBD2
J gene: TRBJ2-7
V gene: TRBV30
clone size: NA
CDR3 DNA: TGTGCCTGGAGTACGGGGGAGGGCAGCTACGAGCAGTACTTC
CDR3 protein: CAWSTGEGSYEQYF

D gene: NA
J gene: TRBJ1-6
V gene: TRBV11-2
clone size: many
CDR3 DNA: TGTGCCAGCAGCTTAGTCATGGGGAGCTCCTATAATTCACCCCTCCACTTT
CDR3 protein: CASSLVMGSSYNSPLHF

D gene: TRBD2
J gene: TRBJ2-1
V gene: TRBV6-1
clone size: many
CDR3 DNA: TGTGCCAGCAGGGAAAGGACTAGCGGGACCAATGAGCAGTTCTTC
CDR3 protein: CASRERTSGTNEQFF

D gene: NA
J gene: TRBJ2-7
V gene: TRBV5-1
clone size: NA
CDR3 DNA: TGCGCCAGCAGCTTGGAGCCTGCCCTGGGGGAGCAGTACTTC
CDR3 protein: CASSLEPALGEQYF